This TCR beta chain was observed in a study of T cell responses to AZD1222 COVID-19 vaccine. This clone was seen once. Antigen: not known. Sequenced by immunoSEQ multiplex PCR; TCRdb stores in-frame clones only, minus some. The sample records approximately 160,000 clones, about nine tenths being singletons. CDR1 KGHDR and CDR2 SFDVKD come from the germline V gene. The CDR3 length is 15 residues. V lost 4 bases and J lost 3, with 12 bases in between. Whole-study findings and limits: Baseline serology detected seropositivity in only a handful of AZD1222 recipients. After the peak T cell response, and only then, were repertoires sampled. Spike as a whole was targeted by vaccine-associated CD4 TCRs, dominant at 160-218 and 743-854.

The source is an adult in good health. Sequencing used peripheral blood, obtained on day 0 of AZD1222 vaccination. This chain uses TRBV24-1 with TRBJ1-5; D might be TRBD1 (6 bases). The CDR3 protein is CATSDPTGPNQPQHF. The CDR3 bases are TGTGCCACCAGTGACCCCACAGGGCCCAATCAGCCCCAGCATTTT.